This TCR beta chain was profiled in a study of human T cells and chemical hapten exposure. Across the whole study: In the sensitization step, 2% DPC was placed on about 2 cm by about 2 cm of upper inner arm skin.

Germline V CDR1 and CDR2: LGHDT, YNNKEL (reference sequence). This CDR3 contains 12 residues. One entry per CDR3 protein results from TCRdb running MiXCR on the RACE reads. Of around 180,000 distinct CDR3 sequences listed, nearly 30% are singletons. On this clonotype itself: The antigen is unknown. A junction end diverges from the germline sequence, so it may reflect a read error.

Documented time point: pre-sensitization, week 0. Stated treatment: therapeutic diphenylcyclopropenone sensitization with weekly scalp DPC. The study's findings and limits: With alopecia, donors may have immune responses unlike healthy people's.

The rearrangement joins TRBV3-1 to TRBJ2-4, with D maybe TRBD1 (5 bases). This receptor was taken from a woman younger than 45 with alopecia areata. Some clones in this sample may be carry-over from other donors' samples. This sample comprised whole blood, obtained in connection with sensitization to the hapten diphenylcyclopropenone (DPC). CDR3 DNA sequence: TGTGCCAGCAGTGGGGCCAAAAACGTTCAGTACTTC. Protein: CASSGAKNVQYF.